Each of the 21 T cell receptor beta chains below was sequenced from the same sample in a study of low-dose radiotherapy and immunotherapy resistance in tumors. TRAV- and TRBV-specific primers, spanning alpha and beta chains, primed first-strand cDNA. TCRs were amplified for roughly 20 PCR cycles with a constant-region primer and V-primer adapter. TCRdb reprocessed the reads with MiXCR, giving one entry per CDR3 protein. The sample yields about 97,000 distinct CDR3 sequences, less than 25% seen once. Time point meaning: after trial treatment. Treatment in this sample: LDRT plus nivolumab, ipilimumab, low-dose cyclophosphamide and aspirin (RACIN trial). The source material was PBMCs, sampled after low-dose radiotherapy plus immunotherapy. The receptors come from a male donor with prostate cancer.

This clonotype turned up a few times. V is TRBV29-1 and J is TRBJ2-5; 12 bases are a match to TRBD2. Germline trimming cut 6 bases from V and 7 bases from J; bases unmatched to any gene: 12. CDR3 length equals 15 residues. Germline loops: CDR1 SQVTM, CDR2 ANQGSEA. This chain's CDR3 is CSVDRTSGVRATQYF. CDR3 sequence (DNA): TGCAGCGTGGATCGGACTAGCGGGGTGCGGGCGACCCAGTACTTC.

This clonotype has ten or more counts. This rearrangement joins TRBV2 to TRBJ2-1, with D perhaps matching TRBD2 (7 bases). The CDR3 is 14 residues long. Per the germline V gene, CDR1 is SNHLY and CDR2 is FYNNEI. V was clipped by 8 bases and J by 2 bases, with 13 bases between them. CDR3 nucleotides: TGTGCCAGCGGACGGCGGGGGCCCTACAATGAGCAGTTCTTC. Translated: CASGRRGPYNEQFF.

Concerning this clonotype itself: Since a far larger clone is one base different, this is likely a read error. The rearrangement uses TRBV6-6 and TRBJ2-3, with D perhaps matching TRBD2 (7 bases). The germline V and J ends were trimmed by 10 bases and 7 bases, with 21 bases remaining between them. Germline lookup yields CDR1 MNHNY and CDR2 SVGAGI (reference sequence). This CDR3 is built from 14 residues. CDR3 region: CAIGAAGAPNTQYF. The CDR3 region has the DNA TGTGCCATCGGTGCGGCGGGGGCCCCAAATACGCAGTATTTT.

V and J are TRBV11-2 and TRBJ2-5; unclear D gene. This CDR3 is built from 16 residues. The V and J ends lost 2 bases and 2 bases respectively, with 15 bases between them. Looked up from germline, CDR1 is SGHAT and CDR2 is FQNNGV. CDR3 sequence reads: CASSLRASGLQETQYF. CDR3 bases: TGTGCCAGCAGCTTACGAGCCTCAGGTTTACAAGAGACCCAGTACTTC.

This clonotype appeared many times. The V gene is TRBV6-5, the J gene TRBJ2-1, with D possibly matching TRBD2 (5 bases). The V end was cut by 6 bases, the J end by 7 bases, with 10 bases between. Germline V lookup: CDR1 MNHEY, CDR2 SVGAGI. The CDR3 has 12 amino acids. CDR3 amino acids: CASSRTVNEQFF. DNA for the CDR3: TGTGCCAGCAGCAGGACTGTTAATGAGCAGTTCTTC.

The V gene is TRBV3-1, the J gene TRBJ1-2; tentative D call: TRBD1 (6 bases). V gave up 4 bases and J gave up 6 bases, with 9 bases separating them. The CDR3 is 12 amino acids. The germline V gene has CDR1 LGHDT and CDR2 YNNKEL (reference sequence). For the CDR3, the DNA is TGTGCCAGCAGCCCAGACAGGAATGGCTACACCTTC. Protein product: CASSPDRNGYTF. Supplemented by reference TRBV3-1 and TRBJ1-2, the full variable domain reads DTAVSQTPKYLVTQMGNDKSIKCEQNLGHDTMYWYKQDSKKFLKIMFSYNNKELIINETVPNRFSPKSPDKAHLNLHINSLELGDSAVYFCASSPDRNGYTFGSGTRLTVV.

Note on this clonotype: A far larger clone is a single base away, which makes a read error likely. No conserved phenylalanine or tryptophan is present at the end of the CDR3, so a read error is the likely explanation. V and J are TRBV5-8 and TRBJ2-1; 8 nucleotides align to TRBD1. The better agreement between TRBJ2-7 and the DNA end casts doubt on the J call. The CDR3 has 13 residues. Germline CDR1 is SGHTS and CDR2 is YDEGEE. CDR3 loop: CASSGQGPYEQYS. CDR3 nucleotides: TGTGCCAGCAGTGGACAGGGCCCCTACGAGCAGTACTCC.

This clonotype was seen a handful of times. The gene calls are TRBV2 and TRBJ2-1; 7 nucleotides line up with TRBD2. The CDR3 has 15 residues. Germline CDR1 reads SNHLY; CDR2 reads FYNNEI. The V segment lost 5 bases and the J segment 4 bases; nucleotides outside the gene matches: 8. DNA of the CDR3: TGTGCCAGCAGTAAAGAGCGGGGACGGTACAATGAGCAGTTCTTC. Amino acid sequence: CASSKERGRYNEQFF.

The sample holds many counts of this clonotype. In DNA, the CDR3 is TGTGCCAGTGGGGGCTACACCTTC. Translated: CASGGYTF. The rearrangement links TRBV19 to TRBJ1-2; D gene uncertain. The CDR3 spans 8 residues. Germline V lookup: CDR1 LNHDA, CDR2 SQIVND (reference sequence). The germline V and J ends were trimmed by 8 bases and 8 bases, with 3 bases remaining between them.

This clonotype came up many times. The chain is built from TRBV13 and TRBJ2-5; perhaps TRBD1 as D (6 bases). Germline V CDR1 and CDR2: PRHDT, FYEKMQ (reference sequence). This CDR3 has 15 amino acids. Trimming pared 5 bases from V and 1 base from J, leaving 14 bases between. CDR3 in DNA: TGTGCCAGCAGCCCAGGGGTAGAAGTCCAAGAGACCCAGTACTTC. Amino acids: CASSPGVEVQETQYF.

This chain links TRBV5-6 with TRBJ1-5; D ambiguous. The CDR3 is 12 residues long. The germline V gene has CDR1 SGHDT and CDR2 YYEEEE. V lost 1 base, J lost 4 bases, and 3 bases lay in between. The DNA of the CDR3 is TGTGCCAGCAGCTTGCCGAATCAGCCCCAGCATTTT. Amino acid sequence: CASSLPNQPQHF.

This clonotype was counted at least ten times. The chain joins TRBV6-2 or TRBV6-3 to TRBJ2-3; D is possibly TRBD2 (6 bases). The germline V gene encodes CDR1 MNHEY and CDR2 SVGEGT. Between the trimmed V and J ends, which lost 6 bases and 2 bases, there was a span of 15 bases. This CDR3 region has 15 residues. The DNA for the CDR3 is TGTGCCAGCAGCCCGACCGGGACTTCCACAGATACGCAGTATTTT. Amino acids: CASSPTGTSTDTQYF.

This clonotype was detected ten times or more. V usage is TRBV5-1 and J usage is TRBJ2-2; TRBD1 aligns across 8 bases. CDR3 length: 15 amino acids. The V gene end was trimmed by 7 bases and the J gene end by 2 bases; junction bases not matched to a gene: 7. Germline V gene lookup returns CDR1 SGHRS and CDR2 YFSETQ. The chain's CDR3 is CASGPGGNNTGELFF. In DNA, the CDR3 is TGCGCCAGCGGACCAGGGGGCAACAACACCGGGGAGCTGTTTTTT.

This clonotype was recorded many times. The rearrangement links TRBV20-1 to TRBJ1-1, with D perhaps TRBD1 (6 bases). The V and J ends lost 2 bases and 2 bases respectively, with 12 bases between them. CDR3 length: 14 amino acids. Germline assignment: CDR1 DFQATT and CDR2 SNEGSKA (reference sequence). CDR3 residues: CSARKGGGNTEAFF. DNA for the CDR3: TGCAGTGCTAGAAAGGGGGGGGGTAACACTGAAGCTTTCTTT.

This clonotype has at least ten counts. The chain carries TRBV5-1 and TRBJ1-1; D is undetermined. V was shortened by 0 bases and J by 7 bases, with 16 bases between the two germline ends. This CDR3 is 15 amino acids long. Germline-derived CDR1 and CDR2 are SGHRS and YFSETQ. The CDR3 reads CASSLEAGSAGEAFF. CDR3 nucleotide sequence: TGCGCCAGCAGCTTGGAGGCAGGCTCGGCCGGTGAAGCTTTCTTT.

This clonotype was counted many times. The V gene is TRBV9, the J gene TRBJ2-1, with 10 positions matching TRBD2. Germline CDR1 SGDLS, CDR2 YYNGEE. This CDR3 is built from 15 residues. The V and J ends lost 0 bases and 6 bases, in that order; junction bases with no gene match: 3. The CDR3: CASSVEAGGVNEQFF. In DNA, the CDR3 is TGTGCCAGCAGCGTAGAAGCGGGGGGGGTCAATGAGCAGTTCTTC.

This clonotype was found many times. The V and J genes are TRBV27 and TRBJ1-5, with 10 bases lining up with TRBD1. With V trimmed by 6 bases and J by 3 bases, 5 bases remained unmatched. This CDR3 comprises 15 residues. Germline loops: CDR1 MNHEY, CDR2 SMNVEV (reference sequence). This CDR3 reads CASRPGQGPNQPQHF. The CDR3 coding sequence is TGTGCCAGCAGGCCGGGACAGGGGCCCAATCAGCCCCAGCATTTT.

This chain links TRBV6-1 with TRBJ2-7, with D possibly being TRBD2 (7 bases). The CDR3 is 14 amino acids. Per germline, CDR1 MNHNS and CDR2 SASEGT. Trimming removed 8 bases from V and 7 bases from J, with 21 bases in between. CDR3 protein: CASWGGQGMWEQYF. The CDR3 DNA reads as TGTGCCAGCTGGGGGGGGCAGGGGATGTGGGAGCAGTACTTC.

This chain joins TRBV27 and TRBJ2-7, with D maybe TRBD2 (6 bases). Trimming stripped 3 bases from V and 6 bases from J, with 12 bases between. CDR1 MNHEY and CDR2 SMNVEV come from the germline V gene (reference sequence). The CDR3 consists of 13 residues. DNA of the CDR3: TGTGCCAGCAGTTTCGGGGACGGGGGCGAGCAGTACTTC. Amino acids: CASSFGDGGEQYF.

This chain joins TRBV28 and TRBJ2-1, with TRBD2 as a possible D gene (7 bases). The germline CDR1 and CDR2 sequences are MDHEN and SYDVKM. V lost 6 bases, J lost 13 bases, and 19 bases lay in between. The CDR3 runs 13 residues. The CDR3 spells CASSPPHGGHQFF. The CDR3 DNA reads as TGTGCCAGCAGCCCGCCCCACGGGGGGCATCAGTTCTTC.

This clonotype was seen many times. CDR3 amino acids: CASSQAANQPQHF. CDR3 in DNA: TGTGCCAGCAGCCAGGCCGCCAATCAGCCCCAGCATTTT. V and J are TRBV11-2 and TRBJ1-5; no definite D call. The CDR3 spans 13 residues. The germline V and J ends were trimmed by 5 bases and 3 bases, with 8 bases remaining between them. Germline V gene lookup returns CDR1 SGHAT and CDR2 FQNNGV.